This T cell receptor beta chain comes out of a study of OX40 agonist ivuxolimab in advanced cancers. The data were produced by immunoSEQ multiplex PCR, yet TCRdb's version contains in-frame clones alone and is incomplete. Of around 64,000 clones in the sample, around 88% were seen once. The CDR3 sequence is 15 residues long. Germline CDR1 SGHAT, CDR2 FQDESV (reference sequence). Trimming shortened V by 4 bases and J by 0 bases, and 12 bases separated the two germline ends. Any history of autoimmune disease or systemic immunosuppression disqualified patients. The input for sequencing was CD4+ or CD8+ T cells sorted from blood, taken in a trial of the OX40 agonist ivuxolimab. V usage is TRBV11-1 and J usage is TRBJ1-1, with TRBD1 as a possible D gene (6 bases). The TCR originated in an adult with an advanced solid tumor such as melanoma, head and neck, liver or kidney cancer. Here the CDR3 DNA reads TGTGCCAGCAGCTCAGGGCAGGGGCTGAACACTGAAGCTTTCTTT. This codes for CASSSGQGLNTEAFF.